What follows is one T cell receptor beta chain and its context. Its antigen is undetermined. The data are from a study of cytomegalovirus exposure and HLA in healthy donors. The overall study: Earlier, 117 million unique TCR beta sequences were recovered from around 200 million T cells by an analysis.

Study outcomes and limitations: V- and J-gene trimming in TCR beta was tied to a missense DCLRE1C variant by an analysis performed later.

The germline V gene encodes CDR1 SNHLY and CDR2 FYNNEI. With 6 bases clipped from V and 3 bases from J, the junction kept 10 bases outside the gene matches. This CDR3 contains 16 residues. PCR used 60 Vbeta primers and 13 Jbeta primers. Assay used: immunoSEQ multiplex PCR; TCRdb lists only in-frame clones, some missing. The repertoire has 210,000 or so clones, approximately 87% of them found once; the top ten carry 1.3%. The sequenced material came from PBMCs. The V call is TRBV2, the J call TRBJ2-1, with 8 bases matching TRBD2. The source of this sequence is a young man in good health and CMV-seronegative. The CDR3 coding sequence is TGTGCCAGCAGCGATGGGCGGGAGGAATACTACAATGAGCAGTTCTTC. As protein: CASSDGREEYYNEQFF.